Here is one T cell receptor (beta chain) with its context. This sample stems from a study of shared clonotypes between healthy human individuals. Study in general: CD8 memory received one plate per donor, CD8 naive two, CD4 memory three and CD4 naive three.

Sequencing was performed with immunoSEQ multiplex PCR; in TCRdb, only in-frame clones are kept and a portion is missing. The sample records millions of clones, around 94% being singletons. The CDR3 has 16 amino acids. Trimming took 2 bases from V and 4 from J; bases not matched to a gene: 9. Germline V CDR1 and CDR2: SGHRS, YFSETQ. Both subsets, CD45RA+ naive and CD45RA-negative memory, were split from the CD4+ cells. The chain couples TRBV5-1 to TRBJ1-3, with 7 bases that match TRBD1. Sequencing was performed on naive CD4+ T cells sorted from blood. Subset here: CD45RA+ positively selected. The sequence came from a man aged 18 to 35 in good health. For the CDR3, the DNA is TGCGCCAGCAGCTTAGAACCGACAGGGCGGGGAAACACCATATATTTT. It codes for CASSLEPTGRGNTIYF.